These T cell receptor beta chains were read from a single sample in a study of blood T cell repertoires in COVID-19. Repertoires were generated with immunoSEQ multiplex PCR, while TCRdb's copy carries only in-frame clones and drops some. The repertoire holds about 40,000 clones, with roughly 87% as singletons. Specimen: peripheral blood. These receptor sequences come from a woman of 80 years or more with active COVID-19. The CDR3 runs from the conserved cysteine through the conserved F or W. Fields, in order: clone size, V gene, D gene, J gene, CDR3 DNA, CDR3 protein. D genes are given only for firm matches. Clone size is stated in some rows and not others, as once, few, many or a class when expanded.

size: NA; V: TRBV6-2/TRBV6-3; D: NA; J: TRBJ2-1; DNA: TGTGCCAGCAGTTCTCCAAACAGGGCCTCTTCCTACAATGAGCAGTTCTTC; CDR3: CASSSPNRASSYNEQFF
size: NA; V: TRBV11-2; D: NA; J: TRBJ1-5; DNA: TGTGCCAGCAGCTTGAGGGATAGCAATCAGCCCCAGCATTTT; CDR3: CASSLRDSNQPQHF
size: NA; V: TRBV19; D: NA; J: TRBJ1-1; DNA: TGTGCCAGTAGTGGGCGCTGGAACACTGAAGCTTTCTTT; CDR3: CASSGRWNTEAFF
size: few; V: TRBV6-1; D: NA; J: TRBJ2-7; DNA: TGTGCCAGCAGTGAAAGCGCCAGGAGGTCCTACGAGCAGTACTTC; CDR3: CASSESARRSYEQYF
size: NA; V: TRBV24-1; D: TRBD1; J: TRBJ2-3; DNA: TGTGCCACCAGTTCGAGACAGGGGGCGGGAGATACGCAGTATTTT; CDR3: CATSSRQGAGDTQYF
size: NA; V: TRBV7-9; D: NA; J: TRBJ1-3; DNA: TGTGCCAGCAGCCTTGGGACTGCTGGAAACACCATATATTTT; CDR3: CASSLGTAGNTIYF
size: NA; V: TRBV19; D: NA; J: TRBJ2-2; DNA: TGTGCCACCTCGGTTACGAACACCGGGGAGCTGTTTTTT; CDR3: CATSVTNTGELFF
size: once; V: TRBV6-2/TRBV6-3; D: TRBD1; J: TRBJ1-5; DNA: TGTGCCAGCAGTTTCGGGACAGGTAATCAGCCCCAGCATTTT; CDR3: CASSFGTGNQPQHF
size: NA; V: TRBV9; D: TRBD1; J: TRBJ2-1; DNA: TGTGCCAGCAGCGCCAGGACAGGGTATCGCAATGAGCAGTTCTTC; CDR3: CASSARTGYRNEQFF
size: few; V: TRBV24-1; D: NA; J: TRBJ2-5; DNA: TGTGCCACCAGTGACTTTTCGTCCGGGGGCCAAGAGACCCAGTACTTC; CDR3: CATSDFSSGGQETQYF
size: NA; V: TRBV3-1/TRBV3-2; D: TRBD2; J: TRBJ2-3; DNA: TGTGCCAGCACGGGGGGGCCCACAGATACGCAGTATTTT; CDR3: CASTGGPTDTQYF
size: NA; V: TRBV6-5; D: TRBD1; J: TRBJ2-1; DNA: TGTGCCAGCAGTTACTCAACAGGGGGCATTTACAATGAGCAGTTCTTC; CDR3: CASSYSTGGIYNEQFF
size: NA; V: TRBV4-3; D: TRBD1; J: TRBJ1-6; DNA: TGCGCCAGCAGCCAAGAATTGGGCTCGGCGGGACAGGGGAATTCACCCCTCCACTTT; CDR3: CASSQELGSAGQGNSPLHF
size: NA; V: TRBV24-1; D: NA; J: TRBJ2-3; DNA: TGTGCCACCAGTGGTCAGGGAATAAAGGACTACACAGATACGCAGTATTTT; CDR3: CATSGQGIKDYTDTQYF
size: NA; V: TRBV18; D: NA; J: TRBJ2-5; DNA: TGTGCCAGCTCACCGCGACTCCAAGAGACCCAGTACTTC; CDR3: CASSPRLQETQYF
size: NA; V: TRBV3-1/TRBV3-2; D: NA; J: TRBJ1-3; DNA: TGTGCCAGCAGCCCGTCCTCCTCCGGAAACACCATATATTTT; CDR3: CASSPSSSGNTIYF
size: NA; V: TRBV6-2/TRBV6-3; D: TRBD1; J: TRBJ2-3; DNA: TGTGCCAGCAGCCCCACCAGGGGGTTCACAGATACGCAGTATTTT; CDR3: CASSPTRGFTDTQYF
size: NA; V: TRBV9; D: TRBD1; J: TRBJ2-3; DNA: TGTGCCAGCAGCGTGAACACGGGACAGTACACAGATACGCAGTATTTT; CDR3: CASSVNTGQYTDTQYF
size: NA; V: TRBV5-5; D: TRBD1; J: TRBJ1-4; DNA: TGTGCCAGCAGCTTCCTTTTTTCGGGACAGGGGAATGAAAAACTGTTTTTT; CDR3: CASSFLFSGQGNEKLFF
size: NA; V: TRBV5-6; D: NA; J: TRBJ1-2; DNA: TGTGCCAGCAGCTTGGTAATTTCGGGGGGCTCTGGCTACACCTTC; CDR3: CASSLVISGGSGYTF
size: NA; V: TRBV9; D: TRBD2; J: TRBJ2-2; DNA: TGTGCCAGCAGCGTAGGGCTAGCGGGGAGCACCGGGGAGCTGTTTTTT; CDR3: CASSVGLAGSTGELFF
size: NA; V: TRBV15; D: TRBD1; J: TRBJ2-5; DNA: TGTGCCACCAGCAGGGGGACAGGGCACCAAGAGACCCAGTACTTC; CDR3: CATSRGTGHQETQYF
size: NA; V: TRBV19; D: NA; J: TRBJ1-4; DNA: TGTGCCAGTAGCCCTCAGGGTAGCCAACTGTTTTTT; CDR3: CASSPQGSQLFF
size: NA; V: TRBV7-2; D: NA; J: TRBJ1-1; DNA: TGTGCCAGCAGCTTTCCGGGAAACTGGAACACTGAAGCTTTCTTT; CDR3: CASSFPGNWNTEAFF
size: NA; V: TRBV29-1; D: NA; J: TRBJ2-5; DNA: TGCAGCGTTGGTCAATCCTTCGGGGAGACCCAGTACTTC; CDR3: CSVGQSFGETQYF
size: NA; V: TRBV19; D: NA; J: TRBJ2-1; DNA: TGTGCCAGTAGAGGAAGGGGCATTAACAATGAGCAGTTCTTC; CDR3: CASRGRGINNEQFF
size: NA; V: TRBV12-3/TRBV12-4; D: TRBD1; J: TRBJ1-1; DNA: TGTGCCAGCAGTTTATGGGACAGGGGAGCTTTCTTT; CDR3: CASSLWDRGAFF
size: NA; V: TRBV19; D: TRBD1; J: TRBJ2-7; DNA: TGTGCCAGTTCAACCGGGACAGCCACCTACGAGCAGTACTTC; CDR3: CASSTGTATYEQYF
size: NA; V: TRBV24-1; D: TRBD2; J: TRBJ2-5; DNA: TGTGCCACCAGTGATTTTAGCGGGGGGACACAAGAGACCCAGTACTTC; CDR3: CATSDFSGGTQETQYF
size: NA; V: TRBV7-9; D: TRBD1; J: TRBJ1-2; DNA: TGTGCCAGCAGCCCGGGACAGGGCCGAGGCTACACCTTC; CDR3: CASSPGQGRGYTF
size: NA; V: TRBV13; D: TRBD2; J: TRBJ2-3; DNA: TGTGCCAGCAGCCCAAGGACTAGCGGGGTTGGCACAGATACGCAGTATTTT; CDR3: CASSPRTSGVGTDTQYF
size: NA; V: TRBV2; D: TRBD2; J: TRBJ2-3; DNA: TGTGCCAGCAGTGACACTAGCGGGGGTACTAGCACAGATACGCAGTATTTT; CDR3: CASSDTSGGTSTDTQYF
size: NA; V: TRBV5-1; D: TRBD1; J: TRBJ1-1; DNA: TGCGCCAGCAGAGGACAGGGAACTGAAGCTTTCTTT; CDR3: CASRGQGTEAFF
size: NA; V: TRBV28; D: TRBD2; J: TRBJ2-1; DNA: TGTGCCAGCTCGGGAGCGGGGGGGCTGGTTGAGCAGTTCTTC; CDR3: CASSGAGGLVEQFF
size: NA; V: TRBV6-5; D: NA; J: TRBJ2-2; DNA: TGTGCCAGCACCTCCATAGCCCCCAACACCGGGGAGCTGTTTTTT; CDR3: CASTSIAPNTGELFF
size: NA; V: TRBV14; D: NA; J: TRBJ2-7; DNA: TGTGCCAGCAGCCGGGACTTCTACGAGCAGTACTTC; CDR3: CASSRDFYEQYF
size: NA; V: TRBV6-2/TRBV6-3; D: NA; J: TRBJ2-2; DNA: TGTGCCAGCAGTTACTCGATAGAGGACGGGGAGCTGTTTTTT; CDR3: CASSYSIEDGELFF
size: NA; V: TRBV6-5; D: TRBD2; J: TRBJ2-1; DNA: TGTGCCAGCAGCGCGCCCGGACTAGCGGCCGCGGCGCAGTTCTTC; CDR3: CASSAPGLAAAAQFF
size: once; V: TRBV7-2; D: TRBD1; J: TRBJ2-7; DNA: TGTGCCAGCAGCTCGCACAGGGGGCCCTACGAGCAGTACTTC; CDR3: CASSSHRGPYEQYF
size: NA; V: TRBV27; D: NA; J: TRBJ2-3; DNA: TGTGCCAGCAGCCGAGGAGGCACCACAGATACGCAGTATTTT; CDR3: CASSRGGTTDTQYF
size: NA; V: TRBV6-6; D: NA; J: TRBJ2-7; DNA: TGTGCCAGCACCGAACGGGGATTCTACGAGCAGTACTTC; CDR3: CASTERGFYEQYF
size: NA; V: TRBV4-2; D: TRBD1; J: TRBJ1-2; DNA: TGTGCCAGCAGCCAAGATCATGCCGGACAGGAGACCTATGGCTACACCTTC; CDR3: CASSQDHAGQETYGYTF
size: few; V: TRBV5-4; D: TRBD2; J: TRBJ2-1; DNA: TGTGCCAGCAGCCAGAGCGGGGGCACCTACAATGAGCAGTTCTTC; CDR3: CASSQSGGTYNEQFF
size: NA; V: TRBV15; D: TRBD1; J: TRBJ2-2; DNA: TGTGCCACCAGCAGAAACAGGGGGCGCGGGACCGGGGAGCTGTTTTTT; CDR3: CATSRNRGRGTGELFF
size: NA; V: TRBV6-5; D: TRBD1; J: TRBJ2-7; DNA: TGTGCCAGCAGCCCCGGGACAGGGGTTTACGAGCAGTACTTC; CDR3: CASSPGTGVYEQYF
size: NA; V: TRBV18; D: NA; J: TRBJ2-7; DNA: TGTGCCAGCTCACCGGGGACGGACTACTACGAGCAGTACTTC; CDR3: CASSPGTDYYEQYF
size: NA; V: TRBV28; D: NA; J: TRBJ1-5; DNA: TGTGCCAGCAGTTTCGGCGGGGGCACTCAGCCCCAGCATTTT; CDR3: CASSFGGGTQPQHF
size: NA; V: TRBV6-6; D: TRBD1; J: TRBJ2-7; DNA: TGTGCCAGCAGTTGGGACAGGGAGTTGCGCGAGCAGTACTTC; CDR3: CASSWDRELREQYF
size: NA; V: TRBV5-1; D: NA; J: TRBJ1-1; DNA: TGCGCCAGCAGCTTCACGAGGAACACTGAAGCTTTCTTT; CDR3: CASSFTRNTEAFF
size: NA; V: TRBV14; D: NA; J: TRBJ1-4; DNA: TGTGCCAGCAGCCACCTGGGGAGGGGTAATGAAAAACTGTTTTTT; CDR3: CASSHLGRGNEKLFF
size: NA; V: TRBV28; D: NA; J: TRBJ1-5; DNA: TGTGCCAGCAGTTTCTCGTGGGGACTAGGGCAGCCCCAGCATTTT; CDR3: CASSFSWGLGQPQHF
size: NA; V: TRBV5-1; D: TRBD1; J: TRBJ2-5; DNA: TGCGCCAGCAGCTCGTCCGGACAGGAAGAGACCCAGTACTTC; CDR3: CASSSSGQEETQYF
size: once; V: TRBV5-1; D: TRBD2; J: TRBJ2-1; DNA: TGCGCCAGCAGCTTGCGGCCGACTAGCGGGGGGGCCTCCTACAATGAGCAGTTCTTC; CDR3: CASSLRPTSGGASYNEQFF
size: NA; V: TRBV6-5; D: TRBD1; J: TRBJ1-2; DNA: TGTGCCAGCAGTATTAGACAGGGGCAGCGTGGCTACACCTTC; CDR3: CASSIRQGQRGYTF
size: NA; V: TRBV19; D: TRBD1; J: TRBJ2-2; DNA: TGTGCCAGTAGAGGCGCAGGGGGCACAACCGGGGAGCTGTTTTTT; CDR3: CASRGAGGTTGELFF
size: NA; V: TRBV18; D: TRBD1; J: TRBJ2-1; DNA: TGTGCCAGCTCACCGGGACAGGGAAGTAATGAGCAGTTCTTC; CDR3: CASSPGQGSNEQFF
size: NA; V: TRBV28; D: NA; J: TRBJ2-7; DNA: TGTGCCAGCGCGGTGGACATGTCCTACGAGCAGTACTTC; CDR3: CASAVDMSYEQYF